This TCR beta chain was documented in a study of technical replicates of blood from four donors. After removal of 6 bases from V and 4 bases from J, the junction contained 5 bases not matched to a gene. CDR1 and CDR2 (germline): SEHNR, FQNEAQ (reference sequence). The CDR3 totals 14 residues. In this sample, this clone turned up a few times. Some clones are missing from TCRdb's copy, which holds only in-frame ones; the method was immunoSEQ multiplex PCR. The sample contains fewer than 90,000 clones, 89% of which appear only once. Sequencing input: T cells isolated from PBMCs. The chain employs TRBV7-9 and TRBJ1-5; TRBD1 agrees at 8 bases. This clonotype was sampled from a human donor in good health. This CDR3 reads CASREQGGNQPQHF. The CDR3 nucleotides are TGTGCCAGCAGGGAACAGGGGGGGAATCAGCCCCAGCATTTT.